This is a list of T cell receptor beta chains from one sample in a study of CD8 T cells in Susac syndrome. TCRdb redid the calling of the immunoSEQ multiplex PCR reads with MiXCR, one entry per CDR3 protein. This table holds approximately 190,000 distinct CDR3 sequences, roughly 95% found once. The sequenced sample was CD4+ T cells from PBMCs. These receptors all come from a human donor with Susac syndrome. Both conserved end residues are part of each CDR3. The D gene is left open where the match is weak. Part of the rows lack a size; the others show once, few, many or a class for expanded clones.

d_call	j_call	clone_size	v_call	cdr3_aa	cdr3_nt
-	TRBJ1-1	-	TRBV19	CASSIPGEGEAFF	TGTGCCAGTAGTATACCAGGGGAGGGTGAAGCTTTCTTT
TRBD1	TRBJ1-3	-	TRBV3-1	CASSHRGQGGKSNFGNTIYF	TGTGCCAGCAGCCACCGAGGACAGGGAGGCAAATCGAACTTTGGAAACACCATATATTTT
-	TRBJ2-1	-	TRBV12-3/TRBV12-4	CASKGGGHEQFF	TGTGCCAGCAAAGGGGGGGGTCATGAGCAGTTCTTC
-	TRBJ1-1	once	TRBV6-2/TRBV6-3	CASSYPRKGNTEAFF	TGTGCCAGCAGTTACCCGAGAAAGGGGAACACTGAAGCTTTCTTT
-	TRBJ2-3	-	TRBV29-1	CSVDTGITDTQYF	TGCAGCGTTGATACGGGGATCACAGATACGCAGTATTTT
-	TRBJ2-7	-	TRBV25-1	CASSDRHGSYEQYF	TGTGCCAGCAGTGATCGGCATGGTTCCTACGAGCAGTACTTC
-	TRBJ2-3	-	TRBV5-4	CASSSGLPFSTDTQYF	TGTGCCAGCAGCTCAGGACTACCCTTCAGCACAGATACGCAGTATTTT
-	TRBJ1-1	-	TRBV5-4	CASSSLGATEAFF	TGTGCCAGCAGCTCGCTGGGTGCCACTGAAGCTTTCTTT
-	TRBJ1-2	-	TRBV14	CASSQVTGVLGLYGYTF	TGTGCCAGCAGCCAAGTAACGGGTGTCCTTGGGCTCTATGGCTACACCTTC
-	TRBJ2-5	-	TRBV5-6	CASSLGFETQYF	TGTGCCAGCAGCTTGGGGTTCGAGACCCAGTACTTC
TRBD1	TRBJ2-2	-	TRBV7-6	CASSSDRGWGGELFF	TGTGCCAGCAGCTCCGACAGGGGCTGGGGCGGGGAGCTGTTTTTT
-	TRBJ1-1	-	TRBV20-1	CSAFKGSLAEAFF	TGCAGTGCTTTTAAGGGGTCGCTAGCTGAAGCTTTCTTT
TRBD1	TRBJ1-1	-	TRBV4-3	CASSRDPGQGVGRLTEAFF	TGCGCCAGCAGCCGAGATCCCGGACAGGGGGTAGGGAGACTAACTGAAGCTTTCTTT
-	TRBJ2-3	-	TRBV4-2	CASSPQGSFTDTQYF	TGTGCCAGCAGCCCCCAAGGCAGTTTCACAGATACGCAGTATTTT
-	TRBJ2-5	-	TRBV6-2/TRBV6-3	CASSQGPLMTQYF	TGTGCCAGCAGTCAGGGACCGCTGATGACCCAGTACTTC
-	TRBJ1-2	-	TRBV28	CASSSGVLGYTF	TGTGCCAGCAGTTCCGGGGTCCTTGGCTACACCTTC
-	TRBJ2-1	-	TRBV6-5	CASSQRNEQFF	TGTGCCAGCAGTCAACGCAATGAGCAGTTCTTC
-	TRBJ2-3	-	TRBV27	CASSYQGRSTDTQYF	TGTGCCAGCAGTTACCAGGGTCGTAGCACAGATACGCAGTATTTT
-	TRBJ1-2	-	TRBV24-1	CATAGSYGYTF	TGTGCCACGGCCGGGAGTTATGGCTACACCTTC
TRBD1	TRBJ1-1	-	TRBV29-1	CSAGRGQGDTEAFF	TGCAGCGCCGGAAGGGGACAGGGGGACACTGAAGCTTTCTTT
TRBD1	TRBJ2-5	-	TRBV29-1	CSSPGQGTGETQYF	TGCAGTTCACCGGGACAGGGAACAGGAGAGACCCAGTACTTC
-	TRBJ2-5	once	TRBV14	CASSQGTPGPPETQYF	TGTGCCAGCAGCCAAGGAACCCCTGGGCCTCCAGAGACCCAGTACTTC
-	TRBJ1-1	-	TRBV27	CASSSDRSPLPEAFF	TGTGCCAGCAGTTCTGACAGAAGCCCATTGCCTGAAGCTTTCTTT